The 6 T cell receptor beta chains presented below share a single source sample, sequenced in a study of T cell changes during pregnancy in multiple sclerosis. Using immunoSEQ multiplex PCR, the repertoire was profiled, and TCRdb retains in-frame clones only, with some absent. The sample includes over 15,000 clones, approximately 85% seen only once; the top ten take over 8%. Sample: CD8+ T cells from peripheral blood mononuclear cells, taken in the second trimester of pregnancy. These receptors originate from a female donor in good health, enrolled as a control in a pregnancy study.

This chain links TRBV19 with TRBJ2-7; D is undetermined. The CDR3 extends over 13 amino acids. V was cut by 4 bases and J by 7 bases, with 14 bases left in between. Germline-derived CDR1 and CDR2 are LNHDA and SQIVND (reference sequence). The CDR3 loop is CASSTATLREQYF. The CDR3 DNA reads TGTGCCAGTAGTACCGCGACTTTACGGGAGCAGTACTTC.

The chain is built from TRBV6-6 and TRBJ2-5, with TRBD2 matching 10 bases. This CDR3 has 16 amino acids. Germline lookup yields CDR1 MNHNY and CDR2 SVGAGI (reference sequence). V lost 2 bases, J lost 5 bases, and 8 bases stayed unmatched. The CDR3 spells CASSYRSGGAMETQYF. CDR3 coding DNA: TGTGCCAGCAGTTACAGAAGCGGGGGGGCTATGGAGACCCAGTACTTC.

The rearrangement uses TRBV19 and TRBJ1-5; the match to TRBD1 covers 8 bases. With V trimmed by 4 bases and J by 3 bases, 2 bases remained unmatched. Germline V gene sequence: CDR1 LNHDA, CDR2 SQIVND (reference sequence). CDR3 size: 14 residues. The CDR3 spells CASSSRGHNQPQHF. The CDR3, as DNA: TGTGCCAGTAGTAGCAGGGGGCACAATCAGCCCCAGCATTTT.

The rearrangement uses TRBV18 and TRBJ1-2, with TRBD1 matching 8 bases. V trimming: 10 bases; J trimming: 7 bases; junction bases outside the gene matches: 11. The CDR3 is made up of 13 amino acids. The V gene's germline CDR1 is KGHSH and CDR2 LQKENI. For the CDR3, the DNA is TGTGCCACCCCCCCGCGACAGGGGACTGGCTACACCTTC. Translation gives CATPPRQGTGYTF. Full variable domain (remainder filled in from reference TRBV18 and TRBJ1-2): NAGVMQNPRHLVRRRGQEARLRCSPMKGHSHVYWYRQLPEEGLKFMVYLQKENIIDESGMPKERFSAEFPKEGPSILRIQQVVRGDSAAYFCATPPRQGTGYTFGSGTRLTVV.

The chain couples TRBV11-2 to TRBJ1-5; D might be TRBD1 (6 bases). In germline, CDR1 is SGHAT, CDR2 FQNNGV. The CDR3 has 15 amino acids. With 0 bases removed from V and 10 bases from J, the gap between germline ends came to 16 bases. The CDR3 DNA sequence: TGTGCCAGCAGCTTAGATGGGGGCCAGGGACGACCCCAGCATTTT. Its translation: CASSLDGGQGRPQHF.

The V call is TRBV9, the J call TRBJ2-1, with D possibly being TRBD2 (6 bases). V lost 0 bases, J lost 5 bases, and 9 bases lay in between. The CDR3 is 14 residues long. Per germline, CDR1 SGDLS and CDR2 YYNGEE. The CDR3 reads CASSVVAGNNEQFF. CDR3 nucleotide sequence: TGTGCCAGCAGCGTAGTTGCGGGAAACAATGAGCAGTTCTTC.